A selection of T cell receptor beta chains follows, all from one sample in a study of PD-L1 blockade in urothelial cancer. Produced via immunoSEQ multiplex PCR; TCRdb's table is partial and in-frame only. The sample records tens of thousands of clones, around 86% being singletons. The sample consisted of PBMCs, taken around atezolizumab (anti-PD-L1) treatment. These receptors were obtained from a man aged 70 or older with urothelial cancer. Both conserved end residues are part of each CDR3. D genes are given only for firm matches. Some rows have no size entry. The others give once, few or many, or a class for an expanded clone.

len	v_gene	d_gene	j_gene	abundance	CDR3aa	CDR3nt
16	TRBV19	NA	TRBJ2-4	NA	CASSLTGFGAKNIQYF	TGTGCCAGTAGTTTGACAGGATTCGGAGCCAAAAACATTCAGTACTTC
15	TRBV5-3	TRBD1	TRBJ2-1	NA	CARSRPGTAYNEQFF	TGTGCCAGAAGCCGGCCCGGGACAGCCTACAATGAGCAGTTCTTC
14	TRBV29-1	NA	TRBJ2-3	NA	CSVQLRGGHRYAYF	TGCAGCGTTCAACTCAGGGGAGGGCACAGATACGCGTATTTT
14	TRBV5-1	TRBD1	TRBJ2-7	NA	CASKRTGGVYEQYF	TGCGCCAGCAAAAGGACAGGGGGAGTCTACGAGCAGTACTTC
17	TRBV18	NA	TRBJ2-6	NA	CASSPQGISFGANVLTF	TGTGCCAGCTCACCCCAGGGGATTAGTTTTGGGGCCAACGTCCTGACTTTC
15	TRBV19	NA	TRBJ2-1	NA	CASHSKLAARDEQFF	TGTGCCAGTCATTCCAAACTAGCTGCTAGGGATGAGCAGTTCTTC
15	TRBV5-4	NA	TRBJ2-2	NA	CASSLDPGVVGELFF	TGTGCCAGCAGCTTGGATCCAGGTGTGGTCGGGGAGCTGTTTTTT
14	TRBV10-2	TRBD2	TRBJ2-2	NA	CASGGGRGTGELFF	TGCGCCAGCGGGGGAGGGCGGGGCACCGGGGAGCTGTTTTTT
20	TRBV5-1	TRBD2	TRBJ2-1	NA	CASSSAPGLAGKSRWDEQFF	TGCGCCAGCAGCTCAGCCCCGGGGCTAGCGGGAAAGTCGCGGTGGGATGAGCAGTTCTTC
15	TRBV5-1	TRBD2	TRBJ2-2	NA	CASSLGTAGAGELFF	TGCGCCAGCAGCTTGGGCACGGCGGGAGCCGGGGAGCTGTTTTTT
17	TRBV21-1	NA	TRBJ1-2	NA	CASSKRRGFRTGYGYTF	TGTGCCAGCAGCAAACGAAGGGGGTTCAGGACAGGCTATGGCTACACCTTC
16	TRBV7-9	NA	TRBJ1-4	once	CASGTLFPRQREKLFF	TGTGCCAGCGGCACTTTATTCCCCCGACAGCGAGAAAAACTGTTTTTT
15	TRBV10-1	NA	TRBJ1-1	NA	CASSESGGLNTEAFF	TGCGCCAGCAGTGAGTCGGGAGGCTTGAACACTGAAGCTTTCTTT
14	TRBV7-9	NA	TRBJ1-1	NA	CASSYDRMNTEAFF	TGTGCCAGCAGCTACGACAGGATGAACACTGAAGCTTTCTTT
17	TRBV6-1	TRBD1	TRBJ1-2	NA	CASSEALRSGGYYGYTF	TGTGCCAGCAGTGAAGCGCTTAGGTCAGGGGGCTACTATGGCTACACCTTC
16	TRBV5-4	TRBD1	TRBJ2-2	NA	CASSNSGGKCTGELFF	TGTGCCAGCAGCAACTCAGGGGGTAAGTGCACCGGGGAGCTGTTTTTT
13	TRBV18	TRBD1	TRBJ1-2	NA	CASSSDRGGGYTF	TGTGCCAGCTCATCGGACAGGGGCGGGGGCTACACCTTC
14	TRBV2	NA	TRBJ1-2	NA	CASRTPGQTLGYTF	TGTGCCAGCAGGACCCCCGGACAGACCCTCGGCTACACCTTC
15	TRBV28	TRBD1	TRBJ2-7	NA	CASSSPGQGRREQYF	TGTGCCAGCAGTTCCCCGGGACAGGGGAGGCGCGAGCAGTACTTC
15	TRBV10-3	NA	TRBJ1-5	NA	CAISDSVGVGQPQHF	TGTGCCATCAGTGATTCGGTGGGAGTGGGTCAGCCCCAGCATTTT
16	TRBV4-1	TRBD1	TRBJ1-3	NA	CASSQATGGRRNTIYF	TGCGCCAGCAGCCAAGCAACAGGGGGCCGAAGGAACACCATATATTTT
14	TRBV7-9	NA	TRBJ1-5	few	CASSSGISNQPQHF	TGTGCCAGCAGCTCCGGGATTAGCAATCAGCCCCAGCATTTT
15	TRBV6-6	NA	TRBJ1-5	NA	CASSLLEGEVQPQHF	TGTGCCAGCAGCCTCCTCGAGGGGGAAGTTCAGCCCCAGCATTTT
13	TRBV29-1	NA	TRBJ2-3	NA	CSVEDVGADTQYF	TGCAGCGTTGAAGATGTAGGGGCAGATACGCAGTATTTT
15	TRBV6-1	NA	TRBJ1-1	NA	CASSEFQGLGTEAFF	TGTGCCAGCAGTGAATTCCAGGGTTTGGGCACTGAAGCTTTCTTT
11	TRBV11-2	NA	TRBJ2-2	few	CASTQAGELFF	TGTGCCAGCACCCAGGCCGGGGAGCTGTTTTTT
16	TRBV2	NA	TRBJ2-1	NA	CASSLRGGTFYNEQFF	TGTGCCAGCAGTTTAAGAGGCGGCACCTTCTACAATGAGCAGTTCTTC
14	TRBV19	NA	TRBJ2-3	NA	CASNPQGGPDTQYF	TGTGCCAGTAACCCGCAGGGAGGTCCAGATACGCAGTATTTT
14	TRBV5-1	TRBD1	TRBJ1-1	once	CASREGQGYAEAFF	TGCGCCAGCAGGGAAGGACAGGGGTACGCTGAAGCTTTCTTT
16	TRBV6-1	TRBD1	TRBJ1-4	once	CASSEALGDSNEKLFF	TGTGCCAGCAGTGAAGCGCTAGGGGACAGTAATGAAAAACTGTTTTTT
13	TRBV10-1	TRBD1	TRBJ1-5	few	CASLGQNNQPQHF	TGCGCCAGTTTGGGACAGAACAATCAGCCCCAGCATTTT
16	TRBV6-4	TRBD2	TRBJ2-2	few	CASSPRIAGNTGELFF	TGTGCCAGCAGTCCCCGAATAGCGGGGAACACCGGGGAGCTGTTTTTT
14	TRBV30	NA	TRBJ2-1	NA	CAWSRHRVPSEQFF	TGTGCCTGGTCCCGGCACCGGGTCCCAAGTGAGCAGTTCTTC
16	TRBV28	TRBD1	TRBJ2-2	NA	CASTLSPQGLTGELFF	TGTGCCAGCACCCTATCCCCACAGGGGCTCACCGGGGAGCTGTTTTTT
18	TRBV7-2	TRBD1	TRBJ2-1	NA	CASSFYQDRASSYNEQFF	TGTGCCAGCAGCTTCTATCAGGACAGGGCAAGCTCCTACAATGAGCAGTTCTTC
13	TRBV11-2	NA	TRBJ2-7	few	CASSPGPQGAQYF	TGTGCCAGCAGCCCAGGCCCACAGGGAGCCCAGTACTTC